These 23 T cell receptor beta chains share one sample of origin, sequenced in a study of blood T cell repertoires in COVID-19. Produced via immunoSEQ multiplex PCR; TCRdb's table is partial and in-frame only. This table holds fewer than 450,000 clones, about 90% found once. The sample taken for sequencing was peripheral blood. Receptors originate from a woman between 50 and 59 years old with COVID-19, enrolled during active disease.

This clone was detected once. CDR3 in amino acids: CASSQDLTGEAADTQYF. Written as DNA, the CDR3 is TGTGCCAGCAGCCAAGATTTGACGGGAGAGGCGGCAGATACGCAGTATTTT. V is TRBV4-2 and J is TRBJ2-3; weak D call: TRBD2 (6 bases). The CDR3 spans 17 residues. The V gene's germline CDR1 is LGHNA and CDR2 YNFKEQ. V lost 0 bases to trimming and J lost 4 bases, with 17 bases between them.

The chain employs TRBV30 and TRBJ1-6; D gene uncertain. CDR3 length: 13 amino acids. The germline V gene encodes CDR1 GTSNPN and CDR2 SVGIG (reference sequence). V gave up 4 bases and J gave up 6 bases, with 10 bases separating them. The CDR3 reads CAWNKGANSPLHF. The CDR3 DNA sequence: TGTGCCTGGAATAAGGGAGCTAATTCACCCCTCCACTTT.

V is TRBV19 and J is TRBJ2-7; no firm D call. The germline V and J ends were trimmed by 1 base and 6 bases, with 10 bases remaining between them. Germline V CDR1 and CDR2: LNHDA, SQIVND (reference sequence). CDR3 length equals 13 residues. CDR3 in amino acids: CASSIVGSLEQYF. The CDR3 coding sequence is TGTGCCAGTAGTATAGTTGGCTCTCTCGAGCAGTACTTC.

This clone has a single count. CDR3 in amino acids: CASSTGQGLMNTEAFF. The CDR3 DNA is TGTGCCAGCAGCACTGGACAGGGATTGATGAACACTGAAGCTTTCTTT. This chain joins TRBV5-8 and TRBJ1-1, with 8 bases lining up with TRBD1. Losses at the gene ends were 4 bases for V and 0 bases for J; bases not matched to a gene: 8. Looked up from germline, CDR1 is SGHTS and CDR2 is YDEGEE. There are 16 residues in the CDR3.

The CDR3 DNA reads TGTGCCAGCAACCCTCACCCGGGGGGTCTGTTTGGAAACACCATATATTTT. Translating gives CASNPHPGGLFGNTIYF. The rearrangement joins TRBV9 to TRBJ1-3; D perhaps matches TRBD1 (5 bases). This CDR3 has 17 residues. V was trimmed by 6 bases and J by 3 bases, leaving 22 bases between them. Germline CDR1 and CDR2: SGDLS and YYNGEE.

V is TRBV15 and J is TRBJ2-5; a weak D match, TRBD1 (7 bases). Trimming left V 3 bases short and J 0 bases short, with 11 bases between. Germline CDR1 LNHNV, CDR2 YYDKDF (reference sequence). The CDR3 covers 15 residues. CDR3 sequence reads: CATSRRDSHQETQYF. The CDR3 DNA sequence: TGTGCCACCAGCAGGCGGGACAGTCACCAAGAGACCCAGTACTTC.

The rearrangement uses TRBV27 and TRBJ1-1, with 9 bases matching TRBD1. The CDR3 spans 15 residues. Germline CDR1 MNHEY, CDR2 SMNVEV (reference sequence). The ends lost 6 bases at V and 8 bases at J; junction bases unmatched: 13. CDR3 in amino acids: CASSPPQGAPPEAFF. Here the CDR3 DNA reads TGTGCCAGCAGCCCCCCACAGGGGGCGCCCCCAGAAGCTTTCTTT.

The J gene is TRBJ2-3, the V gene TRBV27, with TRBD2 as a possible D gene (6 bases). In germline, CDR1 is MNHEY, CDR2 SMNVEV (reference sequence). The CDR3 spans 14 residues. Trimming took off 3 bases at V and 2 bases at J, with 9 bases between the two ends. As DNA, the CDR3 is TGTGCCAGCAGTTTTTGGGGGGTCACAGATACGCAGTATTTT. Translating gives CASSFWGVTDTQYF.

The chain uses TRBV5-8 and TRBJ2-3, with 16 bases fitting TRBD2. The CDR3 has 19 residues. The J segment lost 1 base and the V segment lost 4 bases, leaving 9 bases of the junction unmatched. CDR1 is SGHTS, CDR2 YDEGEE, per germline. CDR3 in DNA: TGTGCCAGCAGCCCGGGACTAGCGGGAGGGCTTGGCGGCACAGATACGCAGTATTTT. It yields the protein CASSPGLAGGLGGTDTQYF. The full variable domain, in which reference TRBV5-8 and TRBJ2-3 provide the parts outside the CDR3, is EAGVTQSPTHLIKTRGQQATLRCSPISGHTSVYWYQQALGLGLQFLLWYDEGEERNRGNFPPRFSGRQFPNYSSELNVNALELEDSALYLCASSPGLAGGLGGTDTQYFGPGTRLTVL.

The gene calls are TRBV29-1 and TRBJ1-2; the D gene is possibly TRBD1 (5 bases). This CDR3 has 14 residues. V was cut by 7 bases and J by 2 bases, with 17 bases left in between. Germline V gene sequence: CDR1 SQVTM, CDR2 ANQGSEA. The DNA of the CDR3 is TGCAGCGGATTAACCCTACAGGCGAACTATGGCTACACCTTC. Its protein product is CSGLTLQANYGYTF.

The chain carries TRBV19 and TRBJ1-6; weak D call: TRBD1 (5 bases). The CDR3 runs 14 residues. Trimming removed 5 bases at V and 2 bases at J, with 7 bases between. Germline V gene data show CDR1 as LNHDA and CDR2 as SQIVND (reference sequence). DNA of the CDR3: TGTGCCAGTAGTGCGGGGGCCTATAATTCACCCCTCCACTTT. It specifies CASSAGAYNSPLHF.

The chain joins TRBV11-3 to TRBJ2-7; 13 nucleotides line up with TRBD2. J was trimmed by 5 bases and V by 3 bases; bases with no gene match: 4. The germline CDR1 and CDR2 sequences are SGHNT and YENEEA. The CDR3 consists of 15 residues. The CDR3 DNA follows: TGTGCCAGCAGCTTTTCCGGGACTAGCGGGAACGAGCAGTACTTC. Its protein product is CASSFSGTSGNEQYF.

The chain recombines TRBV18 with TRBJ1-2; D is ambiguous. Between the trimmed V and J ends, which lost 3 bases and 6 bases, there was a span of 8 bases. Germline-derived CDR1 and CDR2 are KGHSH and LQKENI. The CDR3 is 12 amino acids. Here the CDR3 DNA reads TGTGCCAGCTCACCTCCGGAGGATGGCTACACCTTC. Amino acids: CASSPPEDGYTF.

The chain joins TRBV27 to TRBJ1-1; 7 bases match TRBD1. Germline assignment: CDR1 MNHEY and CDR2 SMNVEV (reference sequence). Losses at the gene ends were 5 bases for V and 0 bases for J; bases not matched to a gene: 6. There are 15 residues in the CDR3. This chain's CDR3 is CASSQNRGMNTEAFF. CDR3 in DNA: TGTGCCAGCAGTCAAAACAGGGGTATGAACACTGAAGCTTTCTTT.

The table lists this clone with a count of one. This chain connects TRBV12-5 to TRBJ1-1; no definite D call. CDR1 LGHNT and CDR2 FRNRAP come from the germline V gene. This CDR3 comprises 17 residues. V was pared by 0 bases and J by 0 bases, with 14 bases between. CDR3 sequence: CASGLVLGGRMNTEAFF. CDR3 DNA sequence: TGTGCTAGTGGTTTGGTACTAGGTGGGCGGATGAACACTGAAGCTTTCTTT.

The chain combines TRBV6-2 or TRBV6-3 with TRBJ2-3; 7 nucleotides line up with TRBD1. There are 19 residues in the CDR3. The ends lost 6 bases at V and 6 bases at J; junction bases unmatched: 24. Looked up from germline, CDR1 is MNHEY and CDR2 is SVGEGT. CDR3 loop: CASSYRSQQGLSFRDTQYF. The CDR3 region has the DNA TGTGCCAGCAGCTATAGAAGCCAACAGGGGTTGAGCTTTAGGGATACGCAGTATTTT.

The rearrangement uses TRBV27 and TRBJ1-5; D call uncertain. Per germline, CDR1 MNHEY and CDR2 SMNVEV (reference sequence). This CDR3 has 14 amino acids. Trimming pared 3 bases from V and 7 bases from J, leaving 13 bases between. For the CDR3, the DNA is TGTGCCAGCAGTTTGGAGGGAGGGTACCAGCCCCAGCATTTT. It codes for CASSLEGGYQPQHF.

V usage is TRBV5-6 and J usage is TRBJ1-4, with 8 positions matching TRBD1. The CDR3 has 16 amino acids. The junction had 5 bases not matched to a gene; V was cut back by 4 bases and J by 0 bases. In germline, CDR1 is SGHDT, CDR2 YYEEEE. In DNA form, the CDR3 reads TGTGCCAGCAGCAGCGGACAGGGAACAACTAATGAAAAACTGTTTTTT. Translated, it gives CASSSGQGTTNEKLFF.

This clone was counted once. V gene TRBV27 combines with J gene TRBJ1-2, with 7 nucleotides matching TRBD1. This CDR3 region has 11 residues. Trimming took 8 bases from V and 7 from J; bases not matched to a gene: 4. The V gene's germline CDR1 is MNHEY and CDR2 SMNVEV (reference sequence). This chain's CDR3 is CASSTGTGYTF. The CDR3, as DNA: TGTGCCAGCTCGACAGGGACTGGCTACACCTTC.

This CDR3 is CASSPSEHRTDTQYF. In nucleotides, the CDR3 is TGTGCCAGCAGTCCATCTGAACACCGCACAGATACGCAGTATTTT. V gene TRBV3-1 (or the pseudogene TRBV3-2) combines with J gene TRBJ2-3; no firm D call. From germline, CDR1 is LGHDT and CDR2 YNNKEL (reference sequence). The CDR3 has 15 amino acids. V lost 6 bases and J lost 1, with 14 bases in between.

This clone has only a few counts. This rearrangement joins TRBV18 to TRBJ1-1, with 7 nucleotides matching TRBD1. Losses at the gene ends were 4 bases for V and 0 bases for J; bases not matched to a gene: 2. The CDR3 extends over 14 amino acids. CDR1 and CDR2 (germline): KGHSH, LQKENI. CDR3 coding DNA: TGTGCCAGCTCACTACAGGGGATGAACACTGAAGCTTTCTTT. Protein: CASSLQGMNTEAFF.

Remarks on this clone: One end of the junction is discordant with germline, which a read error may explain. The chain is built from TRBV12-5 and TRBJ2-1; 15 bases map to TRBD2. Germline CDR1 LGHNT, CDR2 FRNRAP. This CDR3 has 16 amino acids. DNA of the CDR3: TGTGCTAGTGGCTTGGGGACTAGCGGGAGGCGGGGTGAGCAGTTCTTC. This encodes CASGLGTSGRRGEQFF.

V gene TRBV19 combines with J gene TRBJ2-1; no definite D call. The CDR3 totals 14 residues. The germline CDR1 and CDR2 sequences are LNHDA and SQIVND (reference sequence). Trimming took 0 bases from V and 10 from J, leaving 13 bases between them. The CDR3 nucleotides read TGTGCCAGTAGTATAGATCATGGTAGCTGGGAGCAGTTCTTC. Translation gives CASSIDHGSWEQFF.